This T cell receptor beta chain was identified in a study of Graves' ophthalmopathy and Graves' hyperthyroidism. This clonotype has just a few counts. V was cut by 4 bases and J by 6 bases, with 22 bases left in between. CDR3 length: 16 residues. Germline V lookup: CDR1 SGDLS, CDR2 YYNGEE. Amplification from RNA transcripts yielded the TCR beta CDR3 regions. In the first round, RT-PCR was carried out with HTBI primers, and a multiplex PCR formed the second round. TCRdb processed the multiplex PCR reads anew with MiXCR; each CDR3 protein has one entry. The sample contains 740,000 or so distinct CDR3 sequences, roughly 40% of which appear only once.

Sequenced: peripheral blood. The chain recombines TRBV9 with TRBJ1-2; D uncertain. This receptor was identified in an adult man with Graves' ophthalmopathy. The CDR3 loop is CASSQAGILLSHGYTF. The CDR3 DNA sequence: TGTGCCAGCAGCCAAGCTGGTATACTACTCAGTCATGGCTACACCTTC.